The 3 T cell receptor beta chains in this list originate from one sample, sequenced in a study of T cells in localized non-small cell lung cancer (dated by TCRdb to the early 2020s). The protocol used for the library was the immunoSEQ multiplex PCR assay. Drawn from immuneACCESS, this table holds only the in-frame rearrangements with V and J called that TCRdb kept. Clones are partly lost; checked studies trace under half to an unresolved V gene and leave the rest unexplained. The sample data list 25,000 to 30,000 clones, and 80% to 90% of these were observed just once. The biggest ten clones account for approximately 3% of the sample. The sample consisted of peripheral blood, taken before any cancer treatment. The receptors shown here come from a woman aged 18-49 years with stage I lung adenocarcinoma.

The V and J genes are TRBV28 and TRBJ1-1; 7 positions agree with TRBD1. This CDR3 has 16 residues. V lost 1 base and J lost 2; bases outside the gene matches: 7. CDR1 and CDR2 (germline): MDHEN, SYDVKM. Here the CDR3 DNA reads TGTGCCAGCAGTTTATATACCGGGACAGTAAACACTGAAGCTTTCTTT. Encoded protein: CASSLYTGTVNTEAFF. Filled out from reference TRBV28 and TRBJ1-1, the complete variable domain reads DVKVTQSSRYLVKRTGEKVFLECVQDMDHENMFWYRQDPGLGLRLIYFSYDVKMKEKGDIPEGYSVSREKKERFSLILESASTNQTSMYLCASSLYTGTVNTEAFFGQGTRLTVV.

The V gene is TRBV10-2, the J gene TRBJ2-1; a possible D gene is TRBD2 (6 bases). Germline CDR1 and CDR2: WSHSY and SAAADI. This CDR3 has 15 residues. V was clipped by 6 bases and J by 4 bases, with 16 bases between them. The CDR3 DNA sequence: TGCGCCAGCAGCGGGCGTGCGGAGGGTTACAATGAGCAGTTCTTC. This sequence encodes CASSGRAEGYNEQFF.

The count of this clone is one. The chain recombines TRBV9 with TRBJ1-4; TRBD1 matches 9 bases. V gave up 4 bases and J gave up 8 bases; unmatched junction bases: 6. The length of the CDR3 is 14 residues. From germline, CDR1 is SGDLS and CDR2 YYNGEE. CDR3 region: CASSSGTGSEKLFF. CDR3 in DNA: TGTGCCAGCAGCTCCGGGACAGGGAGCGAAAAACTGTTTTTT.